This passage covers 11 T cell receptor beta chains from one sample sequenced in a study of blood T cells in healthy people across ages. Through a sample-barcoded 5' primer and a J-beta primer mix, a second PCR was run for about 6 to 11 cycles. Each CDR3 protein is one row after TCRdb ran MiXCR on the 5' RACE reads. The sample yields about 1.4 million distinct CDR3 sequences, 45% to 70% seen once. Sequencing used blood. The receptors shown here come from a man between 18 and 35 years old in good health.

This clonotype turned up a few times. The chain combines TRBV20-1 with TRBJ2-1; 9 bases map to TRBD2. The germline V gene encodes CDR1 DFQATT and CDR2 SNEGSKA (reference sequence). The CDR3 spans 18 residues. Trimming cost V 0 bases and J 1 base; bases outside gene matches: 10. CDR3 nucleotides: TGCAGTGCTAGAGATCTGTTTAGCGGGAGAGGATCCTACAATGAGCAGTTCTTC. Translating gives CSARDLFSGRGSYNEQFF.

The chain couples TRBV15 to TRBJ2-2; TRBD1 matches at 7 bases. CDR1 and CDR2 from the germline V gene are LNHNV and YYDKDF (reference sequence). CDR3 length: 16 residues. V gave up 5 bases and J gave up 1 base; unmatched junction bases: 7. The CDR3 coding sequence is TGTGCCACCAGCCCTCCCCGGGACAGGAACACCGGGGAGCTGTTTTTT. Translating gives CATSPPRDRNTGELFF.

J is TRBJ2-7 and V is TRBV3-1, with a possible D match to TRBD1 (5 bases). This CDR3 is built from 15 residues. Germline V gene sequence: CDR1 LGHDT, CDR2 YNNKEL (reference sequence). Trimming took 1 base from V and 0 from J, leaving 10 bases between them. The CDR3 bases are TGTGCCAGCAGCCAAGCACCGACAGACTCCTACGAGCAGTACTTC. This codes for CASSQAPTDSYEQYF.

The rearrangement links TRBV7-9 to TRBJ2-5, with a possible D match to TRBD1 (6 bases). This CDR3 region has 15 residues. Germline assignment: CDR1 SEHNR and CDR2 FQNEAQ (reference sequence). V lost 5 bases and J lost 2, with 15 bases in between. In nucleotides, the CDR3 is TGTGCCAGCAGCATGCACGACAGGAATCAAGAGACCCAGTACTTC. Translation: CASSMHDRNQETQYF.

In this sample, this clonotype turned up a few times. The chain joins TRBV25-1 to TRBJ2-5; 7 nucleotides agree with TRBD2. With V trimmed by 5 bases and J by 5 bases, 14 bases remained unmatched. CDR1 is MGHDK and CDR2 is SYGVNS in the germline V gene. There are 16 residues in the CDR3. CDR3 amino acids: CASSPGREVVGETQYF. The CDR3 DNA follows: TGTGCCAGCAGTCCGGGACGGGAGGTGGTTGGGGAGACCCAGTACTTC. The whole variable domain, remainder taken from reference TRBV25-1 and TRBJ2-5, is EADIYQTPRYLVIGTGKKITLECSQTMGHDKMYWYQQDPGMELHLIHYSYGVNSTEKGDLSSESTVSRIRTEHFPLTLESARPSHTSQYLCASSPGREVVGETQYFGPGTRLLVL.

This chain joins TRBV7-2 and TRBJ2-1; a possible D gene is TRBD1 (6 bases). Germline CDR1 SGHTA, CDR2 FQGNSA. CDR3 length: 15 amino acids. V was trimmed by 2 bases and J by 5 bases, leaving 13 bases between them. The CDR3 is CASSLTLGDNNEQFF. CDR3 DNA sequence: TGTGCCAGCAGCTTAACGCTTGGGGACAACAATGAGCAGTTCTTC.

This chain links TRBV24-1 with TRBJ2-3, with 9 bases lining up with TRBD1. Trimming at V came to 3 bases and at J to 3 bases, leaving 3 bases not matched to a gene. Germline V gives CDR1 KGHDR, CDR2 SFDVKD. CDR3 length equals 15 residues. The CDR3 nucleotides read TGTGCCACCAGTGATCCCGGACAGGGGACAGATACGCAGTATTTT. It encodes CATSDPGQGTDTQYF.

J is TRBJ2-4 and V is TRBV28; no firm D call. The end of the DNA aligns better with TRBJ2-7, so the J call may be wrong. Germline V lookup: CDR1 MDHEN, CDR2 SYDVKM. The CDR3 totals 11 residues. CDR3 nucleotides: TGTGCCAGCAGTACCCGGATCGAGCAGTACTTC. Translation: CASSTRIEQYF.

This clonotype was seen a few times. The gene calls are TRBV15 and TRBJ2-2; no clear D gene. V shed 0 bases and J shed 5 bases, with 19 bases lying between them. CDR1 is LNHNV, CDR2 YYDKDF, per germline (reference sequence). The CDR3 is 18 residues long. The CDR3 protein is CATSRDSLDKVGTGELFF. CDR3 in DNA: TGTGCCACCAGCAGAGATTCCCTAGACAAGGTCGGGACCGGGGAGCTGTTTTTT.

The chain couples TRBV29-1 to TRBJ1-1, with D perhaps TRBD1 (6 bases). In germline, CDR1 is SQVTM, CDR2 ANQGSEA. This CDR3 region has 13 residues. V was pared by 6 bases and J by 0 bases, with 11 bases between. The DNA for the CDR3 is TGCAGCGTGCAGGGGATCATGAACACTGAAGCTTTCTTT. Translation gives CSVQGIMNTEAFF.

The chain combines TRBV7-9 with TRBJ1-2; TRBD1 aligns across 11 bases. CDR1 is SEHNR, CDR2 FQNEAQ, per germline (reference sequence). The CDR3 is 15 residues long. Trimming removed 5 bases from V and 7 bases from J; junction bases left unmatched: 9. The CDR3 spells CASSLTGQGATGYTF. CDR3 coding DNA: TGTGCCAGCAGCCTTACTGGACAGGGGGCTACTGGCTACACCTTC.